The clone carrying this TCR beta chain was detected a few times. Its antigen is undetermined. TCRdb's copy holds only in-frame clones and misses some; the assay was immunoSEQ multiplex PCR. The table includes 68,000 or so clones, approximately 80% detected once. These data are taken from a study of OX40 agonist ivuxolimab in advanced cancers. Turning to the study itself: All patients had ivuxolimab intravenously every 2 weeks at 0.01 to 10 mg/kg. Partial responses, seen in three patients, involved one hepatocellular carcinoma and two cutaneous melanomas.

Study-wide results and caveats: The antigen specificity of the peripheral T cells (those that were expanded) was not determined. At 0.1 to 3.0 mg/kg and by week 6, CD4+ and CD8+ T cells in the blood had expanded clonally.

The sequence came from an adult with an advanced solid tumor such as melanoma, head and neck, liver or kidney cancer. The specimen comprised CD4+ or CD8+ T cells sorted from blood, sampled in a trial of the OX40 agonist ivuxolimab.

The chain's CDR3 is CASSPGRTSYEQYF. The CDR3 DNA follows: TGTGCCAGCAGCCCAGGGAGGACCTCCTACGAGCAGTACTTC. This rearrangement joins TRBV14 to TRBJ2-7, with D possibly TRBD2 on 6 matching bases. This CDR3 is 14 amino acids long. Germline-derived CDR1 and CDR2 are SGHDN and FVKESK. V gave up 4 bases and J gave up 0 bases, with 10 bases separating them.